The 21 T cell receptor delta chains below were found in one sample sequenced in a study of gamma delta lymphoproliferative disorders and STAT genes. PBMCs from patients and controls supplied the genomic DNA for sequencing. TCRdb used CATT to re-call clones from the multiplex PCR reads. This repertoire shows approximately 1,200 delta-chain clones, about 2.2% found once; its top ten account for around 88%. What was sequenced was blood. The receptors originated from a human donor in good health.

This clone is classed as medium-sized. The V gene is TRDV3, the J gene TRDJ2; D call uncertain. The germline gives CDR1 TVYSNPD, CDR2 GDNSRS (reference sequence). V was trimmed by 3 bases and J by 0 bases, leaving 17 bases between them. This CDR3 region has 16 residues. CDR3 in DNA: TGTGCCTTCCTAGCCCCTGACTACGCTTTGACAGCACAACTCTTCTTT. As protein: CAFLAPDYALTAQLFF.

On this clone itself: Only one base separates this from a far larger clonotype, so it likely reflects a read error. The same CDR3 also results from other DNA sequences found in this sample. This chain links TRDV2 with TRDJ1, with TRDD3 matching over 11 bases. CDR3 length: 16 residues. Germline-derived CDR1 and CDR2 are GEAIGNYY and EKD. DNA for the CDR3: TGTGCCTGTGACACCGTGGGGGATACGAGGACCGATAAACTCATTTTT. Protein sequence: CACDTVGDTRTDKLIF.

This clone appeared many times. The protein held in TCRdb is that of a much larger clone and does not match this DNA's translation at residue 6, likely because of a read error; the protein shown is translated from the DNA. In DNA form, the CDR3 reads TGTGCTCTTGGGGAACCTTCCTACTGGGGGAATAAACTCATCTTT. It codes for CALGEPSYWGNKLIF. The chain is built from TRDV1 and TRDJ1; D might be TRDD3 (9 bases). V lost 1 base and J lost 6, with 15 bases in between. Germline V CDR1 and CDR2: TSWWSYY, QGS. There are 15 residues in the CDR3.

In this sample, this clone turned up many times. This likely came from a read error, as a far larger clone is one base away. Other DNA sequences in this specimen translate into the identical CDR3. As DNA, the CDR3 is TGTGCTCTTGGGGAACCTCCTTTCCTACAGCTTCCCTTCTGGGGATACTGGACAAAGTACACCGATAAACTCATCTTT. Its translation is CALGEPPFLQLPFWGYWTKYTDKLIF. The chain links TRDV1 to TRDJ1; possibly TRDD3 for D (8 bases). CDR1 TSWWSYY and CDR2 QGS come from the germline V gene. Trimming stripped 1 base from V and 0 bases from J, with 42 bases between. This CDR3 is built from 26 residues.

This clone was seen a few times. TCRdb's protein, taken from a much larger clone, differs from this DNA's translation at residue 7, likely owing to a read error; the protein displayed comes from the DNA. The gene calls are TRDV3 and TRDJ1; 11 bases align to TRDD3. The junction had 23 bases not matched to a gene; V was cut back by 5 bases and J by 3 bases. The germline CDR1 and CDR2 sequences are TVYSNPD and GDNSRS (reference sequence). The CDR3 consists of 19 residues. The chain's CDR3 is CAVRPSHDGWGILADKLIF. Here the CDR3 DNA reads TGTGCCGTGAGGCCTTCCCATGACGGCTGGGGGATACTAGCCGATAAACTCATCTTT.

Of note for this clone: A far larger clone is only one base removed, so a read error is likely. Other nucleotide sequences from this sample produce the same CDR3. The V gene is TRDV1, the J gene TRDJ1, with TRDD3 matching 8 bases. The CDR3 loop spans 23 amino acids. Germline-derived CDR1 and CDR2 are TSWWSYY and QGS. The CDR3 loop reads CALGELAEPPWRTGGLYTDKLIF. CDR3 sequence (DNA): TGTGCTCTTGGAGAACTAGCTGAACCTCCTTGGCGTACTGGGGGTTTGTACACCGATAAACTCATCTTT.

This clone was observed a handful of times. A far larger clone differs by one base, so this is likely a read error. The same CDR3 also results from other DNA sequences found in this sample. The rearrangement uses TRDV1 and TRDJ3; 7 bases are shared with TRDD3. In germline, CDR1 is TSWWSYY, CDR2 QGS. The CDR3 runs 17 residues. CDR3 sequence: CALCGSWGDWDTRQMFF. CDR3 nucleotide sequence: TGTGCTCTTTGTGGTTCCTGGGGGGACTGGGACACTCGACAGATGTTTTTC.

This clone has only a few counts. A read error is the likely source, as a far larger clone sits one nucleotide away. The chain has TRDV1 and TRDJ1; maybe TRDD3 (7 bases). The CDR3 spans 24 residues. Per germline, CDR1 TSWWSYY and CDR2 QGS. Trimming pared 2 bases from V and 0 bases from J, leaving 37 bases between. The CDR3 loop reads CALGETPLLLVGDRRGLNTDKLIF. The CDR3 DNA sequence: TGTGCTCTTGGGGAAACCCCACTCCTACTAGTGGGGGACCGCCGGGGTCTTAACACCGATAAACTCATCTTT.

This clone has a handful of counts. With only one base between it and a far larger clone, this is likely a read error. This chain joins TRDV1 and TRDJ1; a possible D gene is TRDD3 (7 bases). Trimming removed 2 bases from V and 0 bases from J, with 37 bases in between. This CDR3 region has 24 residues. Germline-derived CDR1 and CDR2 are TSWWSYY and QGS. This chain's CDR3 is CALGEIPLLPVGDRRGLNTDKLIF. CDR3 sequence (DNA): TGTGCTCTTGGGGAAATCCCACTCCTACCAGTGGGGGACCGCCGGGGTCTTAACACCGATAAACTCATCTTT.

As for this clone: The protein that TCRdb holds for this DNA derives from a much larger clone and differs from the translated DNA at residue 11, which likely indicates a read error; the protein shown here is translated from the DNA. The chain couples TRDV2 to TRDJ1; 8 positions match TRDD3. From germline, CDR1 is GEAIGNYY and CDR2 EKD. V lost 2 bases, J lost 1 base, and 17 bases stayed unmatched. This CDR3 region has 19 residues. CDR3 nucleotide sequence: TGTGCCTGTGACAAAATTCCCTTGGGGGATCACAAACCCACCGATAAACTCATCTTT. Translating it yields CACDKIPLGDHKPTDKLIF.

As to this clone: Since a far larger clone is one base different, this is likely a read error. This sample includes further DNA sequences coding for the same CDR3. The V call is TRDV3, the J call TRDJ3; D could derive from TRDD2 or TRDD3 (9 bases each). CDR3 length: 22 amino acids. Germline V CDR1 and CDR2: TVYSNPD, GDNSRS (reference sequence). The CDR3 DNA reads TGTGCCTTGGGCCCCTTCCTACGTAAGCGTATCTGGGGGATCTGGGACACCCGACAGATGTTCTTC. Translating it yields CALGPFLRKRIWGIWDTRQMFF.

In the case of this clone: For this DNA, TCRdb reports the protein of a much larger clone, which diverges at residue 12, most likely from a read error; the protein presented here is translated directly from the DNA. This chain uses TRDV3 with TRDJ1, with 11 bases identical to TRDD3. This CDR3 is 16 amino acids long. Per the germline V gene, CDR1 is TVYSNPD and CDR2 is GDNSRS (reference sequence). V lost 3 bases and J lost 6; bases outside the gene matches: 15. CDR3 sequence: CAFPGGLGDTTNKLIF. In nucleotides, the CDR3 is TGTGCCTTCCCAGGGGGCCTGGGGGATACAACCAATAAACTCATCTTT.

This clone has a handful of counts. A far larger clone is a single base away, which makes a read error likely. Other DNA sequences in this specimen translate into the identical CDR3. The chain couples TRDV1 to TRDJ1, with D tentatively TRDD3 (9 bases). V dropped 4 bases and J dropped 0 bases, with 30 bases sitting between them. Germline CDR1 TSWWSYY, CDR2 QGS. The CDR3 is 21 amino acids. The DNA of the CDR3 is TGTGCTCTTGGGGGGTCAGGCCTTCCTAGGGGATACGTTACTAACACCGATAAACTCATCTTT. Translation: CALGGSGLPRGYVTNTDKLIF.

This clone was observed a handful of times. The chain links TRDV2 to TRDJ1; 11 nucleotides agree with TRDD3. V shed 1 base and J 1 base; nucleotides not matched to a gene: 7. The CDR3 consists of 17 residues. Per the germline V gene, CDR1 is GEAIGNYY and CDR2 is EKD. CDR3 in DNA: TGTGCCTGTGACACGGCCTGGGGGATACTTTGCACCGATAAACTCATCTTT. It translates to CACDTAWGILCTDKLIF.

This clone was seen repeatedly, ten times or more. A far larger clone is one nucleotide away, so this likely arose from a read error. The same CDR3 is also encoded by other DNA sequences in this sample. This chain uses TRDV1 with TRDJ1, with D possibly matching TRDD3 (6 bases). Per the germline V gene, CDR1 is TSWWSYY and CDR2 is QGS. Between the trimmed V and J ends, which lost 9 bases and 8 bases, there was a span of 25 bases. The CDR3 sequence is 15 residues long. The CDR3 loop is CALVQYWVPGSKLIF. The DNA of the CDR3 is TGTGCTCTAGTACAGTACTGGGTCCCCGGGTCCAAACTCATCTTT.

In regard to this clone: This sequence is one base from a far larger clone and is likely a read error. The identical CDR3 is also encoded by other nucleotide sequences in the sample. The DNA of the CDR3 is TGTGCTCTTGGTGTTCGTTGGCGGATTGGGATCTTACACACCGATAAACTCATCTTT. This encodes CALGVRWRIGILHTDKLIF. The chain has TRDV1 and TRDJ1; the D gene is possibly TRDD3 (5 bases). The CDR3 is 19 residues long. CDR1 and CDR2 (germline): TSWWSYY, QGS. Between the trimmed V and J ends, which lost 6 bases and 0 bases, there was a span of 26 bases.

Without a V gene call, the J gene is given as TRDJ1. CDR3 length: 11 residues. CDR3 sequence: CASLGHVKLIF. CDR3 sequence (DNA): TGTGCCTCCCTTGGCCATGTAAAACTCATCTTT.

This clone was counted only a few times. TCRdb's entry gives the protein of a much larger clone, which mismatches this DNA's translation at residue 16, likely from a read error; the protein reported here is translated from the DNA. This chain connects TRDV3 to TRDJ3; D may be TRDD2 or TRDD3 (9 bases each). The CDR3 is 22 amino acids. CDR1 and CDR2 from the germline V gene are TVYSNPD and GDNSRS (reference sequence). CDR3 sequence reads: CALGPFLRKRIWGIWGTRQMFF. The CDR3 bases are TGTGCCTTGGGCCCCTTCCTACGTAAGCGTATCTGGGGGATCTGGGGCACCCGACAGATGTTTTTC.

In regard to this clone: This DNA's translation and the protein TCRdb lists, from a much larger clone, do not match at residue 5, likely due to a read error; the protein shown is translated from the DNA. The chain recombines TRDV1 with TRDJ1, with a tentative D call TRDD3 (6 bases). CDR3 length equals 15 residues. V lost 9 bases to trimming and J lost 7 bases, with 24 bases between them. Germline CDR1 TSWWSYY, CDR2 QGS. The CDR3 DNA follows: TGTGCTCTAGTACTGTACTGGGTCCCCGGGTCTAAACTCATCTTT. It yields the protein CALVLYWVPGSKLIF.

This clone was seen many times. A single base is all that separates this from a far larger clone, so a read error is likely. Other DNA variants within this sample encode the same CDR3. This chain uses TRDV1 with TRDJ1; a weak D match, TRDD3 (6 bases). The CDR3 loop spans 15 amino acids. The V gene's germline CDR1 is TSWWSYY and CDR2 QGS. The CDR3: CALVQYWVPGSKLIF. For the CDR3, the DNA is TGCGCTCTAGTACAGTACTGGGTCCCCGGGTCTAAACTCATCTTT.

Comments on this clone: The translation of this DNA and the TCRdb protein of a much larger clone differ at residue 5, probably owing to a read error; the protein shown here is translated from the DNA. This rearrangement joins TRDV1 to TRDJ1; tentative D call: TRDD3 (6 bases). This CDR3 has 21 amino acids. CDR1 and CDR2 (germline): TSWWSYY, QGS. Trimming removed 2 bases from V and 0 bases from J, with 28 bases in between. In DNA form, the CDR3 reads TGTGCTCTTGGGGAATACTCAGAGGGGCTCTCGTACTGGGCGTACACCGATAAACTCATCTTT. It codes for CALGEYSEGLSYWAYTDKLIF.